The TCR beta chain described here comes from a study of control samples from healthy donors and cancer patients. Using immunoSEQ multiplex PCR, the repertoire was profiled, and TCRdb retains in-frame clones only, with some absent. The sample lists 100,000 to 120,000 clones; approximately 87% were seen once. Germline CDR1 and CDR2: MGHDK and SYGVNS. The CDR3 extends over 15 amino acids. V was pared by 7 bases and J by 5 bases, with 15 bases between. V is TRBV25-1 and J is TRBJ1-6; possibly TRBD1 for D (5 bases). The TCR comes from an older woman with lung cancer. The sample taken for sequencing was PBMCs. In nucleotides, the CDR3 is TGTGCCAGCACCCCTACGTGGGGGAATAATTCACCCCTCCACTTT. The encoded protein is CASTPTWGNNSPLHF.